The next 5 T cell receptor beta chains were all read from a single sample in a study of technical replicates of blood from several donors. Sequencing was performed with immunoSEQ multiplex PCR; in TCRdb, only in-frame clones are kept and a portion is missing. The table has under 65,000 clones, about 88% seen once. The specimen was PBMCs. The receptors derive from a human donor in good health. Some clones in this sample may be carry-over from other donors' samples.

The V gene is TRBV9, the J gene TRBJ2-1; 8 nucleotides line up with TRBD2. The ends lost 2 bases at V and 2 bases at J; junction bases unmatched: 3. The germline CDR1 and CDR2 sequences are SGDLS and YYNGEE. The CDR3 has 15 residues. CDR3 in amino acids: CASSVSGGTYNEQFF. CDR3 coding DNA: TGTGCCAGCAGCGTGAGCGGGGGCACCTACAATGAGCAGTTCTTC.

The chain couples TRBV30 to TRBJ2-1; D is unclear. CDR3 size: 11 residues. Trimming removed 2 bases at V and 7 bases at J, with 6 bases between. Per the germline V gene, CDR1 is GTSNPN and CDR2 is SVGIG (reference sequence). The CDR3: CAWSPTNEQFF. The CDR3 DNA reads as TGTGCCTGGAGTCCAACAAATGAGCAGTTCTTC.

V usage is TRBV4-1 and J usage is TRBJ2-7; D may be TRBD1 (5 bases). This CDR3 contains 16 residues. Trimming cost V 0 bases and J 0 bases, with 12 bases left between them. From germline, CDR1 is MGHRA and CDR2 YSYEKL. The CDR3 sequence: CASSQDQTAPSYEQYF. In nucleotides, the CDR3 is TGCGCCAGCAGCCAAGACCAGACAGCGCCCTCCTACGAGCAGTACTTC.

This clone showed up many times. This chain connects TRBV13 to TRBJ2-1, with 10 bases aligning to TRBD1. The V and J ends lost 4 bases and 6 bases, in that order; junction bases with no gene match: 9. The CDR3 runs to 16 residues. Germline lookup yields CDR1 PRHDT and CDR2 FYEKMQ (reference sequence). The CDR3 protein is CASSSLSGTGVNEQFF. CDR3 in DNA: TGTGCCAGCAGCTCATTGTCCGGGACAGGGGTCAATGAGCAGTTCTTC.

This clone occurred once. The CDR3 DNA sequence: TGTGCCAGCAACCACGGGACTGAAGCTTTCTTT. Its protein is CASNHGTEAFF. The chain is built from TRBV6-8 and TRBJ1-1; D is undetermined. This CDR3 is built from 11 residues. Between the trimmed V and J ends, which lost 7 bases and 5 bases, there was a span of 8 bases. Germline CDR1 reads MNHGY; CDR2 reads SAAAGT.